These T cell receptor beta chains were read from a single sample in a study of CD4 T cells in relation to SARS-CoV-2 and coronaviruses. Profiling relied on immunoSEQ multiplex PCR, and the TCRdb table lists in-frame clones only, not all of them. The profile shows about 59,000 clones, roughly 90% of them singletons. The sequenced sample was memory CD4+ T cells from PBMCs. These receptors all come from a human donor in good health. The CDR3 runs from the conserved cysteine through the conserved F or W. Fields, in order: V gene, J gene, D gene, clone size, CDR3 protein, CDR3 DNA. D genes are given only for firm matches. Where a row states a size, it is once, few, many or the class of an expanded clone; other rows omit it.

TRBV6-5	TRBJ2-1	TRBD1	NA	CASSQPPGQGWQFF	TGTGCCAGCAGCCAACCCCCCGGACAGGGATGGCAGTTCTTC
TRBV6-6	TRBJ1-2	TRBD1	NA	CASSSTSRTGVNGYTF	TGTGCCAGCAGTAGTACATCACGGACAGGGGTGAATGGCTACACCTTC
TRBV10-2	TRBJ2-7	NA	few	CASSGGVHEQYF	TGCGCCAGCAGTGGGGGGGTACACGAGCAGTACTTC
TRBV25-1	TRBJ1-1	NA	NA	CASSDPRATEAFF	TGTGCCAGCAGTGATCCCAGAGCCACTGAAGCTTTCTTT
TRBV11-2	TRBJ1-4	TRBD1	NA	CASRMGQGASNEKLFF	TGTGCCAGCAGGATGGGACAGGGGGCTTCTAATGAAAAACTGTTTTTT
TRBV4-2	TRBJ2-3	TRBD2	once	CASSQDLAGGDTQYF	TGTGCCAGCAGCCAAGATCTAGCGGGAGGAGATACGCAGTATTTT
TRBV19	TRBJ2-7	TRBD2	NA	CASSTPGTTYEQYF	TGTGCCAGTAGTACGCCCGGGACTACCTACGAGCAGTACTTC
TRBV5-6	TRBJ1-3	TRBD1	NA	CASSLRPGQEGNTIYF	TGTGCCAGCAGCTTACGCCCGGGACAGGAAGGAAACACCATATATTTT
TRBV25-1	TRBJ2-3	TRBD2	NA	CASSEFFRAGGDTQYF	TGTGCCAGCAGTGAATTTTTTAGGGCGGGGGGAGATACGCAGTATTTT
TRBV6-5	TRBJ2-7	TRBD1	NA	CASSRAGTGYEQYF	TGTGCCAGCAGCCGAGCCGGGACAGGCTACGAGCAGTACTTC
TRBV5-5	TRBJ2-2	TRBD2	few	CASSFGGRYGGELFF	TGTGCCAGCAGCTTCGGCGGGAGATATGGCGGGGAGCTGTTTTTT
TRBV11-2	TRBJ2-7	NA	NA	CASSLDVGTLGEQYF	TGTGCCAGCAGCTTAGATGTCGGGACATTGGGCGAGCAGTACTTC
TRBV30	TRBJ2-1	NA	NA	CAWSWGLAHEQFF	TGTGCCTGGAGTTGGGGGCTAGCGCATGAGCAGTTCTTC
TRBV19	TRBJ2-7	NA	NA	CASSDWGSYYEQYF	TGTGCCAGTAGTGATTGGGGGAGTTACTACGAGCAGTACTTC
TRBV7-3	TRBJ2-1	TRBD2	NA	CASSLGTSIVNEQFF	TGTGCCAGCAGCTTAGGGACTAGCATTGTCAATGAGCAGTTCTTC
TRBV6-5	TRBJ1-2	NA	few	CASAGGRVRGYTF	TGTGCCAGTGCGGGCGGCCGGGTGCGGGGCTACACCTTC
TRBV13	TRBJ1-5	NA	NA	CASNLTRDQPQHF	TGTGCCAGCAACCTTACCAGGGACCAGCCCCAGCATTTT
TRBV5-1	TRBJ1-2	TRBD1	NA	CASSSLGGQNYGYTF	TGCGCCAGCAGCTCGCTAGGGGGACAGAACTATGGCTACACCTTC
TRBV19	TRBJ2-1	NA	NA	CASRQGQNEQFF	TGTGCCAGTAGACAAGGACAGAATGAGCAGTTCTTC
TRBV6-2/TRBV6-3	TRBJ1-5	NA	NA	CASSLSSTQGPQHF	TGTGCCAGCAGTTTATCTTCAACTCAGGGGCCCCAGCATTTT
TRBV15	TRBJ2-7	TRBD1	NA	CATSREGAGTGSYVQYF	TGTGCCACCAGCAGAGAAGGCGCCGGGACAGGGTCATACGTGCAGTACTTC
TRBV14	TRBJ2-3	NA	NA	CASSQMGPDTQYF	TGTGCCAGCAGCCAGATGGGGCCAGATACGCAGTATTTT
TRBV18	TRBJ2-5	TRBD1	NA	CASSPLVGTGVETQYF	TGTGCCAGCTCACCCCTTGTTGGGACAGGGGTGGAGACCCAGTACTTC
TRBV4-1	TRBJ2-3	NA	NA	CASSQDLGSTAYTDTQYF	TGCGCCAGCAGCCAAGATCTGGGCAGCACCGCTTACACAGATACGCAGTATTTT
TRBV28	TRBJ1-1	NA	NA	CASSLGAGGRAFF	TGTGCCAGCAGTTTAGGGGCCGGGGGTAGGGCTTTCTTT
TRBV28	TRBJ1-2	NA	NA	CASSLLPGLHGYTF	TGTGCCAGCAGTTTACTCCCGGGGCTACATGGCTACACCTTC
TRBV19	TRBJ1-1	NA	NA	CASSIAFGDTEAFF	TGTGCCAGTAGTATAGCATTCGGGGACACTGAAGCTTTCTTT
TRBV7-3	TRBJ2-1	TRBD2	NA	CASSLVPSGSRSEQFF	TGTGCCAGCAGCTTAGTCCCTAGCGGGAGCCGCAGTGAGCAGTTCTTC
TRBV5-1	TRBJ1-3	NA	NA	CASSSRDRNSGNTIYF	TGCGCCAGCAGCAGTAGGGACCGCAACTCTGGAAACACCATATATTTT
TRBV28	TRBJ2-2	TRBD2	NA	CASITGGNTGELFF	TGTGCCAGCATTACGGGGGGGAACACCGGGGAGCTGTTTTTT
TRBV5-1	TRBJ2-3	NA	NA	CASSVPLPADTQYF	TGCGCCAGCAGCGTCCCCCTCCCCGCAGATACGCAGTATTTT
TRBV6-5	TRBJ2-1	TRBD1	NA	CASSHDRGSYNEQFF	TGTGCCAGCAGTCATGACAGGGGCTCCTACAATGAGCAGTTCTTC
TRBV5-1	TRBJ1-1	NA	NA	CASSSGPTNTEAFF	TGCGCCAGCAGCTCCGGACCGACTAACACTGAAGCTTTCTTT
TRBV15	TRBJ2-1	TRBD2	NA	CATSRDHRLAGIYNEQFF	TGTGCCACCAGCAGAGATCATCGGCTAGCGGGAATTTACAATGAGCAGTTCTTC
TRBV5-1	TRBJ2-1	NA	NA	CASSNRTDKSSYNEQFF	TGCGCCAGCAGCAACAGGACAGACAAGAGCTCCTACAATGAGCAGTTCTTC
TRBV5-4	TRBJ1-3	NA	NA	CASSDQVFSGNTIYF	TGTGCCAGCAGCGATCAGGTTTTCTCTGGAAACACCATATATTTT
TRBV6-5	TRBJ2-7	TRBD2	NA	CASSRRTSGSYEQYF	TGTGCCAGCAGCCGTAGGACTAGCGGGAGCTACGAGCAGTACTTC
TRBV11-2	TRBJ2-7	TRBD1	NA	CASSPDRGEQYF	TGTGCCAGCAGCCCGGACAGGGGCGAGCAGTACTTC
TRBV18	TRBJ2-5	NA	NA	CASSPRGGETQYF	TGTGCCAGCTCACCGAGGGGGGGAGAGACCCAGTACTTC
TRBV7-9	TRBJ1-4	NA	NA	CASSLGGNEKLFF	TGTGCCAGCAGCTTAGGGGGAAATGAAAAACTGTTTTTT
TRBV4-1	TRBJ1-4	NA	NA	CASSQDPGVVKLFF	TGCGCCAGCAGCCAAGACCCCGGGGTGGTAAAACTGTTTTTT
TRBV6-5	TRBJ2-5	NA	NA	CASRPAGTGQETQYF	TGTGCCAGCAGGCCCGCCGGGACGGGACAAGAGACCCAGTACTTC
TRBV28	TRBJ1-2	NA	NA	CAINRDKGYTF	TGTGCCATAAACAGGGATAAAGGCTACACCTTC
TRBV12-3/TRBV12-4	TRBJ1-1	NA	NA	CASSLTDFTEAFF	TGTGCCAGCAGTTTGACAGATTTCACTGAAGCTTTCTTT
TRBV24-1	TRBJ2-2	TRBD1	NA	CATSREGGQGVAGELFF	TGTGCCACCAGTCGAGAAGGTGGACAGGGAGTAGCCGGGGAGCTGTTTTTT
TRBV18	TRBJ1-1	TRBD1	NA	CASSQRDRGGLMNTEAFF	TGTGCCAGCTCACAGAGGGACAGGGGAGGATTGATGAACACTGAAGCTTTCTTT
TRBV30	TRBJ2-1	NA	NA	CAWSVGEQFF	TGTGCCTGGAGTGTGGGTGAGCAGTTCTTC
TRBV27	TRBJ2-7	TRBD2	NA	CASRNGLAGTYEQYF	TGTGCCAGCAGAAATGGACTAGCGGGAACCTACGAGCAGTACTTC
TRBV15	TRBJ2-3	TRBD2	NA	CATSRRGGSRGTDTQYF	TGTGCCACCAGCAGGAGGGGCGGGAGCAGGGGCACAGATACGCAGTATTTT
TRBV5-1	TRBJ2-3	TRBD1	NA	CASSTGQGAKDTQYF	TGCGCCAGCAGCACAGGACAGGGGGCGAAGGATACGCAGTATTTT
TRBV24-1	TRBJ1-1	TRBD1	NA	CATSGTGGNTEAFF	TGTGCCACCAGTGGGACAGGGGGTAACACTGAAGCTTTCTTT
TRBV5-1	TRBJ2-6	TRBD1	NA	CASSMDRGMPGANVLTF	TGCGCCAGCAGCATGGACAGGGGGATGCCTGGGGCCAACGTCCTGACTTTC
TRBV28	TRBJ2-3	TRBD1	few	CASSAPGTGGTDTQYF	TGTGCCAGCAGTGCCCCCGGGACAGGGGGCACAGATACGCAGTATTTT
TRBV30	TRBJ2-7	NA	few	CAWSLRWGNEQYF	TGTGCCTGGAGTTTAAGGTGGGGAAACGAGCAGTACTTC
TRBV19	TRBJ2-1	TRBD2	NA	CASSTYSSGIYNEQFF	TGTGCCAGTAGTACCTATTCCAGCGGGATTTACAATGAGCAGTTCTTC
TRBV27	TRBJ2-6	NA	NA	CASSLDVKSSGANVLTF	TGTGCCAGCAGTTTGGACGTGAAGAGCTCTGGGGCCAACGTCCTGACTTTC
TRBV12-3/TRBV12-4	TRBJ1-4	NA	few	CASSFRNEKLFF	TGTGCCAGCAGTTTCAGAAATGAAAAACTGTTTTTT
TRBV7-9	TRBJ2-5	NA	NA	CASSLGGGRHQETQYF	TGTGCCAGCAGCCTGGGGGGCGGCAGACACCAAGAGACCCAGTACTTC